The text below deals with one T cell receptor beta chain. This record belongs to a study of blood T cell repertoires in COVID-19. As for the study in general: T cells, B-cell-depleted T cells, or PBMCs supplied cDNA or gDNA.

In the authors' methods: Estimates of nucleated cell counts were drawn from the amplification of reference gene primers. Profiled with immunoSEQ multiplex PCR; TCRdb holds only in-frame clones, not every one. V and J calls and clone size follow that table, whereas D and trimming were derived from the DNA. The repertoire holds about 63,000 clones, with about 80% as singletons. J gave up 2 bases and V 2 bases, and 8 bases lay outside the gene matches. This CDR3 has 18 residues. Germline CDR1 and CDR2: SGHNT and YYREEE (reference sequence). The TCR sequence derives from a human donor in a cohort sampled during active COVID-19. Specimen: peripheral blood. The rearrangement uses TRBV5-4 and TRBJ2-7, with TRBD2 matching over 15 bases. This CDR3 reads CASSFSGLAGGPPYEQYF. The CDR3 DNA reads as TGTGCCAGCAGCTTCTCAGGACTAGCGGGAGGGCCCCCCTACGAGCAGTACTTC.